The TCR beta chain described here comes from a study of control samples from healthy donors and cancer patients. This clone was picked up a small number of times. Measured with immunoSEQ multiplex PCR; TCRdb has only the in-frame clones, and not every one. This table holds approximately 170,000 clones, approximately 92% found once. The specimen sequenced was blood. The sequence came from a man aged 25 to 45 in good health.

This CDR3 reads CATSGKGPGQRTDTQYF. The CDR3, as DNA: TGTGCCACCAGTGGGAAAGGTCCAGGACAGCGGACAGATACGCAGTATTTT. The rearrangement links TRBV24-1 to TRBJ2-3, with D maybe TRBD1 (6 bases). The germline V gene has CDR1 KGHDR and CDR2 SFDVKD. CDR3 length: 17 amino acids. The V end lost 5 bases, the J end lost 3 bases, and 20 bases lay between the germline ends.